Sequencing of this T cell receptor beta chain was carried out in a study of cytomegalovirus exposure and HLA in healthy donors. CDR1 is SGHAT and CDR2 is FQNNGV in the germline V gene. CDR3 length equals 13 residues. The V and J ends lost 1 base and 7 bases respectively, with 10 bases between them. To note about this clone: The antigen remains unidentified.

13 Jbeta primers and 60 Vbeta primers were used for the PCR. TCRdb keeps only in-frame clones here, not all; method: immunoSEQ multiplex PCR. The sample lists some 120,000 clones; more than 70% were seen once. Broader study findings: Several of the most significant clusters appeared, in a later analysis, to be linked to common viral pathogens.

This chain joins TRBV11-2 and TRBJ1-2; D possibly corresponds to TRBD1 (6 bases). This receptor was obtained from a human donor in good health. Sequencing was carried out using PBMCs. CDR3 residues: CASSLAGAGGYTF. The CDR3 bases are TGTGCCAGCAGCTTAGCAGGGGCGGGTGGCTACACCTTC.